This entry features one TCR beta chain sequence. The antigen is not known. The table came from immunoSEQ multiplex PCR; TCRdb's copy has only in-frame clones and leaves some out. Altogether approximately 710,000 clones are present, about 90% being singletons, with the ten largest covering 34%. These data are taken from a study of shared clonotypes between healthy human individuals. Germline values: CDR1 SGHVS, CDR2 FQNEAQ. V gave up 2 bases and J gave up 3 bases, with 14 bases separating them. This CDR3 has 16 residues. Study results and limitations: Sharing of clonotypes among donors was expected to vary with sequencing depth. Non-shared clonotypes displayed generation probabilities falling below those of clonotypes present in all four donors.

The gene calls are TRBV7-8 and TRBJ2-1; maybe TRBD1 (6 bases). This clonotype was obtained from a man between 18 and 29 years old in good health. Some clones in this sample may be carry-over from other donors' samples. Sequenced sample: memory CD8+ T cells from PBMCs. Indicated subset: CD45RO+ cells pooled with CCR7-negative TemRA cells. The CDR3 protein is CASSLSHTGIYNEQFF. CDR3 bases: TGTGCCAGCAGCTTAAGCCATACAGGGATCTACAATGAGCAGTTCTTC.